The 27 T cell receptor beta chains below all came from one sample that was sequenced in a study of regulatory T cells in long-lasting Graves disease. TCR beta libraries were built with iRepertoire HTBI primers and Arm-PCR of CDR3 regions. TCRdb re-derived calls from the multiplex PCR reads in MiXCR, one entry per CDR3 protein. The top ten clones hold about 7% of a sample with about 470,000 distinct CDR3 sequences, approximately 21% of them seen once. Time point indicated: persistent/refractory GD, antithyroid drugs over 5 years with positive TRAb. TCR sequences were obtained from RNA taken from PBMCs. The material sequenced was peripheral blood mononuclear cells (PBMCs), taken when the disease was refractory, from a patient treated with antithyroid drugs. These receptors came from a female donor with Graves disease.

This clonotype appeared many times. The chain uses TRBV6-1 and TRBJ2-7; D gene uncertain. The germline V gene has CDR1 MNHNS and CDR2 SASEGT. The CDR3 sequence is 14 residues long. Trimming left V 6 bases short and J 6 bases short, with 18 bases between. CDR3 in DNA: TGTGCCAGCAGAGCCCTAGGCGGTGGTGGCGAGCAGTACTTC. Translating gives CASRALGGGGEQYF.

The genes are TRBV5-8 and TRBJ1-2; no firm D call. The CDR3 length is 15 residues. Per the germline V gene, CDR1 is SGHTS and CDR2 is YDEGEE. Trimming pared 4 bases from V and 6 bases from J, leaving 19 bases between. The CDR3 coding sequence is TGTGCCAGCAGCAACCGAAGAGGGTTTGCGGATGGCTACACCTTC. Its translation: CASSNRRGFADGYTF.

This chain joins TRBV19 and TRBJ1-6, with 8 nucleotides matching TRBD1. The CDR3 runs 17 residues. After removal of 4 bases from V and 8 bases from J, the junction contained 13 bases not matched to a gene. Germline CDR1 LNHDA, CDR2 SQIVND (reference sequence). This chain's CDR3 is CASSTGQASPMDSPLHF. CDR3 DNA: TGTGCCAGTAGTACGGGACAGGCCAGCCCTATGGATTCACCCCTCCACTTT.

This clonotype was counted only a few times. The chain employs TRBV5-1 and TRBJ1-4; 8 bases map to TRBD1. The V gene's germline CDR1 is SGHRS and CDR2 YFSETQ. This CDR3 has 15 residues. Trimming removed 4 bases from V and 7 bases from J; junction bases left unmatched: 9. The CDR3 reads CASSLETGEGEKLFF. The CDR3 region has the DNA TGCGCCAGCAGCCTGGAGACAGGGGAAGGTGAAAAACTGTTTTTT.

This clonotype was seen a handful of times. The chain carries TRBV5-1 and TRBJ1-2; D possibly corresponds to TRBD1 (5 bases). From germline, CDR1 is SGHRS and CDR2 YFSETQ. The CDR3 length is 14 residues. V was clipped by 6 bases and J by 8 bases, with 20 bases between them. This CDR3 reads CASMVDSGLDGYTF. DNA of the CDR3: TGCGCCAGCATGGTCGACAGTGGGTTGGACGGCTACACCTTC.

This clonotype was counted at least ten times. The rearrangement uses TRBV28 and TRBJ1-6; 7 nucleotides agree with TRBD1. The junction had 14 bases not matched to a gene; V was cut back by 4 bases and J by 14 bases. The CDR3 consists of 15 residues. Germline CDR1 and CDR2: MDHEN and SYDVKM. The CDR3 loop is CASSSPGTALWALHF. The CDR3 coding sequence is TGTGCCAGCAGTTCGCCCGGGACAGCGCTTTGGGCCCTCCACTTT.

The rearrangement joins TRBV9 to TRBJ1-2; D unresolved. CDR3 length: 12 amino acids. V lost 3 bases and J lost 7, with 10 bases in between. Germline CDR1 is SGDLS and CDR2 is YYNGEE. For the CDR3, the DNA is TGTGCCAGCAGCGGGTCTTCTCGTGGCTACACCTTC. Amino acid sequence: CASSGSSRGYTF. The full variable domain, its missing parts supplied by reference TRBV9 and TRBJ1-2, is DSGVTQTPKHLITATGQRVTLRCSPRSGDLSVYWYQQSLDQGLQFLIQYYNGEERAKGNILERFSAQQFPDLHSELNLSSLELGDSALYFCASSGSSRGYTFGSGTRLTVV.

This clonotype has just one count. A much larger clonotype is one base distant, so this may be a read error. The V and J genes are TRBV20-1 and TRBJ1-1; D unresolved. The V end was cut by 2 bases, the J end by 1 base, with 5 bases between. The CDR3 has 12 amino acids. Germline assignment: CDR1 DFQATT and CDR2 SNEGSKA (reference sequence). The CDR3 DNA reads as TGCAGTGCTAGAAGGGAGAACACTGAAGCTTTCTTT. It encodes CSARRENTEAFF.

The rearrangement uses TRBV20-1 and TRBJ2-2, with TRBD2 identical over 8 bases. The germline V gene has CDR1 DFQATT and CDR2 SNEGSKA (reference sequence). CDR3 length: 13 residues. With 7 bases clipped from V and 5 bases from J, the junction kept 6 bases outside the gene matches. The CDR3, as DNA: TGCAGTGGGGCTAGCGGGTTGACCGGGGAGCTGTTTTTT. Its protein product is CSGASGLTGELFF.

This clonotype was counted many times. The chain combines TRBV28 with TRBJ2-4; 8 bases agree with TRBD2. The CDR3 sequence is 19 residues long. Germline assignment: CDR1 MDHEN and CDR2 SYDVKM. V lost 6 bases to trimming and J lost 3 bases; unmatched junction nucleotides: 19. The CDR3 loop reads CASSFRYGTSVDVKNIQYF. In nucleotides, the CDR3 is TGTGCCAGCAGCTTTAGATATGGGACTAGTGTCGATGTCAAAAACATTCAGTACTTC.

This clonotype was seen many times. The chain couples TRBV29-1 to TRBJ1-2, with 8 bases lining up with TRBD1. This CDR3 region has 14 residues. V trimming: 0 bases; J trimming: 14 bases; junction bases outside the gene matches: 14. Looked up from germline, CDR1 is SQVTM and CDR2 is ANQGSEA. The CDR3, as DNA: TGCAGCGTTGAAGATCGGCTTAGTAGACAGGGGACTACCTTC. It encodes CSVEDRLSRQGTTF.

This clonotype was seen many times. The chain combines TRBV14 with TRBJ1-2; D is perhaps TRBD1 (5 bases). The V gene's germline CDR1 is SGHDN and CDR2 FVKESK. The V and J ends lost 0 bases and 6 bases respectively, with 14 bases between them. The CDR3 is made up of 15 amino acids. The CDR3 DNA sequence: TGTGCCAGCAGCCAAGATTTGGCAGGGAGAGATGGCTACACCTTC. Protein sequence: CASSQDLAGRDGYTF. Full variable domain (rest looked up from reference TRBV14 and TRBJ1-2): EAGVTQFPSHSVIEKGQTVTLRCDPISGHDNLYWYRRVMGKEIKFLLHFVKESKQDESGMPNNRFLAERTGGTYSTLKVQPAELEDSGVYFCASSQDLAGRDGYTFGSGTRLTVV.

In its sample, this clonotype was seen many times. V gene TRBV20-1 combines with J gene TRBJ2-5, with D possibly matching TRBD1 (5 bases). CDR1 is DFQATT, CDR2 SNEGSKA, per germline (reference sequence). V was shortened by 3 bases and J by 2 bases, with 16 bases between the two germline ends. There are 15 residues in the CDR3. The CDR3 bases are TGCAGTGCTAGGGGGCAGGGCTGGTTGCAAGAGACCCAGTACTTC. Protein product: CSARGQGWLQETQYF.

Concerning this clonotype itself: This clone may be a read error of a much larger clone one base away. The chain has TRBV6-2 or TRBV6-3 and TRBJ1-2; D remains ambiguous. This CDR3 has 11 amino acids. The V gene's germline CDR1 is MNHEY and CDR2 SVGEGT. The CDR3 sequence is CAGSENEGYTF. The CDR3, as DNA: TGTGCCGGCAGTGAGAACGAAGGCTACACCTTC.

This chain joins TRBV7-9 and TRBJ2-5; 9 bases are shared with TRBD1. The germline CDR1 and CDR2 sequences are SEHNR and FQNEAQ (reference sequence). CDR3 length equals 18 residues. The J segment lost 0 bases and the V segment lost 3 bases, leaving 11 bases of the junction unmatched. CDR3 region: CASSFDLRDRVDQETQYF. The CDR3 coding sequence is TGTGCCAGCAGCTTTGACTTAAGGGACAGGGTTGACCAAGAGACCCAGTACTTC.

This clonotype has a count of ten or more. V and J are TRBV27 and TRBJ2-7, with 9 bases that match TRBD1. The V segment lost 7 bases and the J segment 7 bases; nucleotides outside the gene matches: 20. CDR3 size: 17 residues. Per germline, CDR1 MNHEY and CDR2 SMNVEV (reference sequence). The CDR3 nucleotides read TGTGCCAGCATTCCTTTAATTTCCGGGACAGGGCTGGGGGAGCAGTACTTC. Translating it yields CASIPLISGTGLGEQYF.

This clonotype appeared a few times. This chain uses TRBV4-1 with TRBJ1-3; D is unclear. CDR3 length: 16 residues. Germline V gene data show CDR1 as MGHRA and CDR2 as YSYEKL. The V end was cut by 0 bases, the J end by 4 bases, with 13 bases between. CDR3 sequence: CASSQDGRGGGNTIYF. The CDR3 DNA is TGCGCCAGCAGCCAAGATGGCCGAGGAGGCGGAAACACCATATATTTT.

This clonotype was seen at least ten times. This chain connects TRBV24-1 to TRBJ1-5; possibly TRBD1 for D (5 bases). Germline-derived CDR1 and CDR2 are KGHDR and SFDVKD. With 3 bases removed from V and 6 bases from J, the gap between germline ends came to 11 bases. This CDR3 region has 14 residues. CDR3 residues: CATSDPQDTQPQHF. For the CDR3, the DNA is TGTGCCACCAGTGATCCACAGGATACTCAGCCCCAGCATTTT.

This clonotype was observed at least ten times. V is TRBV3-1 and J is TRBJ1-6; 7 bases line up with TRBD1. V lost 4 bases and J lost 0; bases outside the gene matches: 6. This CDR3 is 17 amino acids long. Germline CDR1 LGHDT, CDR2 YNNKEL (reference sequence). The CDR3 sequence: CASSPRQGSSYNSPLHF. The CDR3, as DNA: TGTGCCAGCAGCCCACGACAGGGAAGCTCCTATAATTCACCCCTCCACTTT.

The V and J genes are TRBV13 and TRBJ1-3, with a weak D call TRBD1 (5 bases). The V end was cut by 6 bases, the J end by 2 bases, with 11 bases between. Germline V gene sequence: CDR1 PRHDT, CDR2 FYEKMQ (reference sequence). The CDR3 loop spans 14 amino acids. Written as DNA, the CDR3 is TGTGCCAGCAGGGGACGTATCCCTGGAAACACCATATATTTT. Amino acid sequence: CASRGRIPGNTIYF.

This clonotype was seen at least ten times. The chain recombines TRBV11-2 with TRBJ1-6, with 8 bases lining up with TRBD1. With V trimmed by 5 bases and J by 7 bases, 7 bases remained unmatched. Germline lookup yields CDR1 SGHAT and CDR2 FQNNGV. The CDR3 is made up of 15 amino acids. The CDR3 DNA follows: TGTGCCAGCAGCACGACCGGACAGGGAAATTCACCCCTCCACTTT. This gives the protein CASSTTGQGNSPLHF.

This clonotype was observed at least ten times. The V gene is TRBV29-1, the J gene TRBJ1-2; D unresolved. Germline CDR1 is SQVTM and CDR2 is ANQGSEA. The germline V and J ends were trimmed by 4 bases and 1 base, with 7 bases remaining between them. The CDR3 is 12 amino acids. The CDR3 protein is CSVVADNYGYTF. The CDR3 DNA is TGCAGCGTTGTGGCTGATAACTATGGCTACACCTTC.

This clonotype has just a few counts. A much larger clonotype is one base distant, so this may be a read error. This chain links TRBV28 with TRBJ1-4; D may be TRBD1 (5 bases). Germline V gene data show CDR1 as MDHEN and CDR2 as SYDVKM. This CDR3 region has 16 residues. With 8 bases removed from V and 8 bases from J, the gap between germline ends came to 24 bases. The CDR3 here is CASLTHRDPKMEKLFF. The CDR3 DNA sequence: TGTGCCAGCCTCACTCACCGGGACCCGAAGATGGAAAAACTGTTTTTT. Variable domain in full (rest from reference TRBV28 and TRBJ1-4): DVKVTQSSRYLVKRTGEKVFLECVQDMDHENMFWYRQDPGLGLRLIYFSYDVKMKEKGDIPEGYSVSREKKERFSLILESASTNQTSMYLCASLTHRDPKMEKLFFGSGTQLSVL.

This clonotype was counted many times. V gene TRBV5-6 combines with J gene TRBJ1-1; D is unclear. V lost 0 bases and J lost 11, with 17 bases in between. CDR3 size: 14 residues. Germline V lookup: CDR1 SGHDT, CDR2 YYEEEE. The CDR3 protein is CASSLDPDLNDAFF. The CDR3 DNA sequence: TGTGCCAGCAGCTTGGATCCCGACCTGAACGACGCTTTCTTT.

This clonotype was detected many times. The gene calls are TRBV30 and TRBJ2-5; a weak D match, TRBD2 (6 bases). Trimming removed 0 bases from V and 1 base from J, with 12 bases in between. CDR3 length: 15 residues. Germline-derived CDR1 and CDR2 are GTSNPN and SVGIG (reference sequence). The CDR3 region has the DNA TGTGCCTGGAGTGTAGGATTCGGGGGCCAAGAGACCCAGTACTTC. It specifies CAWSVGFGGQETQYF.

This sequence joins TRBV12-3 or TRBV12-4 and TRBJ2-2; D uncertain. V lost 3 bases and J 3 bases, leaving 14 bases between the germline ends. This CDR3 is built from 16 residues. CDR3 bases: TGTGCCAGCAGTTTTCTGAGGATACGGGACACCGGGGAGCTGTTTTTT. Protein product: CASSFLRIRDTGELFF.

Worth noting for this clonotype: A much larger clone lies a single base off, so this may be a read error. V gene TRBV28 combines with J gene TRBJ1-2; D is perhaps TRBD1 (5 bases). The CDR3 is 14 amino acids. Germline-derived CDR1 and CDR2 are MDHEN and SYDVKM. This chain's CDR3 is CACRLTGLNYGYTF. CDR3 coding DNA: TGTGCCTGCAGATTAACAGGACTTAACTATGGCTACACCTTC.